This paragraph reports one T cell receptor (beta chain). Its antigen remains unidentified. The data stem from a study of siplizumab effects on memory and regulatory T cells. Per germline, CDR1 SGDLS and CDR2 YYNGEE. Trimming cost V 3 bases and J 1 base, with 10 bases left between them. The CDR3 has 15 amino acids. Roughly 95,000 TCR templates per sample were assayed. Using immunoSEQ multiplex PCR, the repertoire was profiled, and TCRdb retains in-frame clones only, with some absent. Here the sample spans about 100,000 clones, approximately 91% being singletons. Overall study findings and caveats: Among alloreactive clones, only a minor fraction mapped to unstimulated subsets. A mean of about 69% of mappable alloreactive CD4+ clones were Treg-derived with siplizumab, compared with 26.9% in controls. Memory cells that were CD4+ and unstimulated gave rise to alloreactive sequences, which siplizumab significantly reduced.

This clonotype was sampled from a human donor in good health. The V gene is TRBV9, the J gene TRBJ2-2; D unresolved. The sample consisted of CD4+ T cells sorted from blood. CDR3 bases: TGTGCCAGCAGCGAACAGATATTGAACACCGGGGAGCTGTTTTTT. Translated: CASSEQILNTGELFF.